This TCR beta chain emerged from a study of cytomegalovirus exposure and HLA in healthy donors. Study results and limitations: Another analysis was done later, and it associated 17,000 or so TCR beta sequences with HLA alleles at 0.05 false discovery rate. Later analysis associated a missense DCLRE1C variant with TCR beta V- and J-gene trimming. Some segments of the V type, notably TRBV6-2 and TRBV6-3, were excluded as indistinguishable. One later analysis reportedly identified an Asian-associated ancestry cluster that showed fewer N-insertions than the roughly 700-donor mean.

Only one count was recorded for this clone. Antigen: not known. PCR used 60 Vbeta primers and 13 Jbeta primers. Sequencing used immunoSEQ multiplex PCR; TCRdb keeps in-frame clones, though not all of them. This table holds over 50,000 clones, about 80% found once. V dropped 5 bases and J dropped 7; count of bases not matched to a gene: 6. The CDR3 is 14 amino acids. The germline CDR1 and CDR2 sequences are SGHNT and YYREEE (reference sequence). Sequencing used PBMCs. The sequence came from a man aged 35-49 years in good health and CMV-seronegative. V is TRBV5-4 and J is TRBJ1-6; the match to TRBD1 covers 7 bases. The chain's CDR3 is CASRGGTANSPLHF. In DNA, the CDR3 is TGTGCCAGCAGGGGTGGGACAGCAAATTCACCCCTCCACTTT.